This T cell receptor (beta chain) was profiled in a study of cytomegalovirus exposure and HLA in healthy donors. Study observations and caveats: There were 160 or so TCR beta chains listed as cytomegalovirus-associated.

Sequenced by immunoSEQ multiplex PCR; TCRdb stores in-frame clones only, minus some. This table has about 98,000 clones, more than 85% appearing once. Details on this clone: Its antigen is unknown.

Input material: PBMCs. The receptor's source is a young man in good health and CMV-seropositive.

CDR3 in amino acids: CARSALPGLAGAGTQYF. CDR3 bases: TGTGCCAGAAGCGCGCTCCCGGGACTAGCGGGGGCAGGGACGCAGTATTTT. The rearrangement links TRBV5-3 to TRBJ2-3; 14 bases line up with TRBD2. TRBV5-3 is given ORF status, its function remaining uncertain. CDR3 size: 17 residues. Losses at the gene ends were 4 bases for V and 9 bases for J; bases not matched to a gene: 13.